This TCR beta chain appears in the sequencing data of a study of blood T cells in healthy people across ages. Combining a sample-barcoded 5' primer with a J-beta primer mix, a second PCR ran for roughly 7 to 12 cycles. TCRdb reanalysed the 5' RACE reads using MiXCR and keeps one entry per CDR3 protein. The data show about 640,000 distinct CDR3 sequences, with about 30% seen just once and 15% to 19% held by the top ten. Extractions gave at least 5 micrograms of total RNA per sample. This clonotype has a count of ten or more. The sequence was obtained from an elderly woman in good health. The sample was blood.

CDR3 region: CASSLSTGNYGYTF. In nucleotides, the CDR3 is TGTGCCAGCTCACTCTCCACGGGTAACTATGGCTACACCTTC. The chain recombines TRBV18 with TRBJ1-2; no firm D call. The CDR3 consists of 14 residues. The germline CDR1 and CDR2 sequences are KGHSH and LQKENI. The V end was cut by 4 bases, the J end by 1 base, with 10 bases between.